Below, one TCR beta chain is given with its context. The entry originates in a study of cytomegalovirus exposure and HLA in healthy donors. The PCR employed 60 Vbeta primers together with 13 Jbeta primers. Only in-frame clones appear in the TCRdb table, and some are missing; sequencing was by immunoSEQ multiplex PCR. The table lists about 120,000 clones, about four fifths of them singletons, with 2% to 2.5% in the top ten. V lost 1 base and J 3 bases, leaving 16 bases between the germline ends. This CDR3 contains 17 residues. Germline V CDR1 and CDR2: KGHSH, LQKENI. The sample was PBMCs. This TCR derives from a woman aged 40-49 years in good health and CMV-seronegative. The chain uses TRBV18 and TRBJ1-5, with D unclear. CDR3 nucleotides: TGTGCCAGCTCACCACGAAGTATTGGAGCAGACAATCAGCCCCAGCATTTT. This gives the protein CASSPRSIGADNQPQHF.